The 12 T cell receptor beta chains below all came from one sample that was sequenced in a study of T cell repertoires in cytomegalovirus infection. TCRdb called the reads again in MiXCR, with one record for every CDR3 protein. The table records some 700,000 distinct CDR3 sequences, about a third of them present only once. The sequenced material came from PBMCs. The receptor set was obtained from a human donor in good health (CMV status not recorded). Some clones in this sample may be carry-over from other donors' samples.

This clonotype was detected ten times or more. This chain uses TRBV7-2 with TRBJ1-1; D may be TRBD1 (6 bases). This CDR3 spans 15 amino acids. Germline V gene data show CDR1 as SGHTA and CDR2 as FQGNSA. With 3 bases removed from V and 0 bases from J, the gap between germline ends came to 11 bases. The CDR3 protein is CASSFTGTVNTEAFF. The CDR3 region has the DNA TGTGCCAGCAGCTTCACAGGGACGGTGAACACTGAAGCTTTCTTT.

This clonotype was counted a few times. Here the CDR3 DNA reads TGTGCCAGCAGTTTGCCCTCAGGGGCAACTAATGAAAAACTGTTTTTT. It encodes CASSLPSGATNEKLFF. The chain combines TRBV12-3 or TRBV12-4 with TRBJ1-4; tentative D call: TRBD1 (6 bases). The V end lost 3 bases, the J end lost 0 bases, and 11 bases lay between the germline ends. This CDR3 is built from 16 residues.

This clonotype was seen a few times. The chain links TRBV4-1 to TRBJ1-2; 9 bases agree with TRBD1. Germline assignment: CDR1 MGHRA and CDR2 YSYEKL. The junction had 3 bases not matched to a gene; V was cut back by 3 bases and J by 7 bases. The CDR3 is 13 residues long. CDR3 DNA sequence: TGCGCCAGCAGCCACCAGGACAGGGGTGGCTACACCTTC. Its protein is CASSHQDRGGYTF.

This clonotype was counted a few times. The chain has TRBV28 and TRBJ1-2, with D perhaps TRBD1 (6 bases). Germline V lookup: CDR1 MDHEN, CDR2 SYDVKM. V was cut by 4 bases and J by 5 bases, with 20 bases left in between. There are 16 residues in the CDR3. Here the CDR3 DNA reads TGTGCCAGCAGTTCCATCAGCCAGGGGCTTGGATATGGCTACACCTTC. Translated: CASSSISQGLGYGYTF.

This chain links TRBV5-1 with TRBJ1-1; D is perhaps TRBD1 (5 bases). CDR1 is SGHRS and CDR2 is YFSETQ in the germline V gene. V lost 4 bases and J 1 base, leaving 14 bases between the germline ends. This CDR3 spans 15 amino acids. For the CDR3, the DNA is TGCGCCAGCAGCCTCAGATTCGGGACGAACACTGAAGCTTTCTTT. Its translation: CASSLRFGTNTEAFF.

In its sample, this clonotype was seen a few times. This chain uses TRBV6-1 with TRBJ1-5; 7 bases line up with TRBD1. The CDR3 extends over 15 amino acids. Trimming cost V 6 bases and J 0 bases; bases outside gene matches: 5. Germline CDR1 is MNHNS and CDR2 is SASEGT. CDR3 bases: TGTGCCAGCAGGTACGACAGGGCTAGCAATCAGCCCCAGCATTTT. It is translated as CASRYDRASNQPQHF.

This clonotype was detected ten times or more. This chain uses TRBV7-8 with TRBJ2-2; 8 bases are shared with TRBD2. The CDR3 length is 15 residues. The trim removed 5 bases at V and 7 bases at J, leaving 9 bases unmatched. CDR1 is SGHVS, CDR2 FQNEAQ, per germline. This CDR3 is CASSQRAGAVGELFF. DNA for the CDR3: TGTGCCAGCAGCCAGCGAGCGGGAGCCGTCGGGGAGCTGTTTTTT.

The sample holds a few counts of this clonotype. J is TRBJ1-1 and V is TRBV19, with D perhaps TRBD1 (6 bases). V was pared by 3 bases and J by 0 bases, with 14 bases between. Germline CDR1 and CDR2: LNHDA and SQIVND (reference sequence). There are 16 residues in the CDR3. The CDR3 sequence: CASSISGHPLNTEAFF. The DNA of the CDR3 is TGTGCCAGTAGTATCTCGGGACACCCACTGAACACTGAAGCTTTCTTT.

The chain employs TRBV19 and TRBJ2-1; D is perhaps TRBD1 (5 bases). V gave up 6 bases and J gave up 7 bases, with 7 bases separating them. The germline CDR1 and CDR2 sequences are LNHDA and SQIVND (reference sequence). This CDR3 region has 11 residues. The DNA for the CDR3 is TGTGCCAGTAGGGGGCAAAATGAGCAGTTCTTC. Encoded protein: CASRGQNEQFF.

The chain joins TRBV9 to TRBJ1-2; TRBD1 matches at 8 bases. J lost 1 base, V lost 2 bases, and 4 bases had no gene match. Germline assignment: CDR1 SGDLS and CDR2 YYNGEE. This CDR3 contains 15 residues. CDR3 nucleotide sequence: TGTGCCAGCAGCGTTAGCAGGGGGCGTAACTATGGCTACACCTTC. Its translation: CASSVSRGRNYGYTF.

This sequence joins TRBV7-2 and TRBJ2-4, with no clear D. Germline CDR1 and CDR2: SGHTA and FQGNSA. There are 14 residues in the CDR3. The germline V and J ends were trimmed by 5 bases and 7 bases, with 15 bases remaining between them. The CDR3 DNA follows: TGTGCCAGCAGCACATTGGACCCCACCAACATTCAGTACTTC. This sequence encodes CASSTLDPTNIQYF.

Notes on this clonotype: A read error may account for a junction end that differs from germline. The chain combines TRBV7-2 with TRBJ1-4; maybe TRBD1 (5 bases). Germline V gene sequence: CDR1 SGHTA, CDR2 FQGNSA. CDR3 length equals 15 residues. CDR3 DNA sequence: TGTGCCAGCAGCTTAAGGCAGGGATTTAATGACAAACTGTTTTTT. As protein: CASSLRQGFNDKLFF.